This record covers a single T cell receptor (beta chain). Some clones are missing from TCRdb's copy, which holds only in-frame ones; the method was immunoSEQ multiplex PCR. The data hold around 200,000 clones, with more than 75% observed a single time. The V gene's germline CDR1 is MNHEY and CDR2 SVGAGI. Losses at the gene ends were 5 bases for V and 8 bases for J; bases not matched to a gene: 6. There are 13 residues in the CDR3. The data originate from a study of blood T cell repertoires in COVID-19. This clonotype was sampled from a man aged 70 or older with acute or convalescent COVID-19. J is TRBJ1-2 and V is TRBV6-5, with 9 bases matching TRBD1. The sequencing input was peripheral blood. CDR3 loop: CASSTWTGVGYTF. DNA for the CDR3: TGTGCCAGCAGTACCTGGACAGGGGTGGGCTACACCTTC.